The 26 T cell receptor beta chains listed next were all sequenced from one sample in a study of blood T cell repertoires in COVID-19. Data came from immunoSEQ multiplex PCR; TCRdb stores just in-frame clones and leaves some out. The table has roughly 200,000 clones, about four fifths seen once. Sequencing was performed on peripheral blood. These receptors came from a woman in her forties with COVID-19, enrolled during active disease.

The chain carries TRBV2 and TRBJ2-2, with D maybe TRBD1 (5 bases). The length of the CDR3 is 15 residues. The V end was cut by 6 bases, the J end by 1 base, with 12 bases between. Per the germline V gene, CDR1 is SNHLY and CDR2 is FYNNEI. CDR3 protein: CASRQRTLNTGELFF. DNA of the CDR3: TGTGCCAGCAGACAGAGGACACTGAACACCGGGGAGCTGTTTTTT.

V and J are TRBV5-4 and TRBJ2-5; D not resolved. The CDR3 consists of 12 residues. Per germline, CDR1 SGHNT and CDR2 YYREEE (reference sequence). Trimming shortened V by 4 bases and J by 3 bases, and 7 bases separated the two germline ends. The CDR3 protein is CASSPSKETQYF. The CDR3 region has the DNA TGTGCCAGCAGCCCCAGTAAAGAGACCCAGTACTTC.

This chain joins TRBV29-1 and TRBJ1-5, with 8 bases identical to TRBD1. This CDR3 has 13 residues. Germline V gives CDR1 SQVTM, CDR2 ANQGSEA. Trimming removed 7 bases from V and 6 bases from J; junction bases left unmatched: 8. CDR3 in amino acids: CSAATGEGQPQHF. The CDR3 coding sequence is TGCAGCGCTGCGACAGGGGAGGGTCAGCCCCAGCATTTT.

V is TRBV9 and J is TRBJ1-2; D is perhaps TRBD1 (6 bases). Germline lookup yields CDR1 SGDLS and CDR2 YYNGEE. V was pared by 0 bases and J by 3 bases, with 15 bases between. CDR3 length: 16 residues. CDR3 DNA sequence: TGTGCCAGCAGCGTAGATAGTGAGGACAGCTACTATGGCTACACCTTC. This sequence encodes CASSVDSEDSYYGYTF.

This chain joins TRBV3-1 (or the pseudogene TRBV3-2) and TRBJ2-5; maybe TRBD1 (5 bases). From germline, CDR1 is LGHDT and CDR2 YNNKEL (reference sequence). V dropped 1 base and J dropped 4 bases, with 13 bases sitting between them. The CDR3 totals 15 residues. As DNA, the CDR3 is TGTGCCAGCAGCCAAGTTTCTAGGCAGGGAGAGACCCAGTACTTC. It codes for CASSQVSRQGETQYF.

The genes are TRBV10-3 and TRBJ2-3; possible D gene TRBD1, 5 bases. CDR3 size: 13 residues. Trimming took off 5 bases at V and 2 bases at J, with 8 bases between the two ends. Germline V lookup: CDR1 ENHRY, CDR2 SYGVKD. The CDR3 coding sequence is TGTGCCATCAGTATTGGGGCCACAGATACGCAGTATTTT. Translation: CAISIGATDTQYF.

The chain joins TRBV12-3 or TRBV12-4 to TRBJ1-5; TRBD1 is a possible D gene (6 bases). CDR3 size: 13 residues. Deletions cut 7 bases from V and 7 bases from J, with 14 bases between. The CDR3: CASKGGGGQPQHF. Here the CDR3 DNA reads TGTGCCAGCAAGGGTGGGGGCGGGCAGCCCCAGCATTTT.

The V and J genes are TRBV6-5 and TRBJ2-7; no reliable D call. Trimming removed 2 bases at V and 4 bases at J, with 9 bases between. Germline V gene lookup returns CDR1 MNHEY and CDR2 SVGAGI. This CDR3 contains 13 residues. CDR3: CASSYGVGYEQYV. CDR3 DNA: TGTGCCAGCAGTTACGGAGTTGGGTACGAGCAGTACGTC.

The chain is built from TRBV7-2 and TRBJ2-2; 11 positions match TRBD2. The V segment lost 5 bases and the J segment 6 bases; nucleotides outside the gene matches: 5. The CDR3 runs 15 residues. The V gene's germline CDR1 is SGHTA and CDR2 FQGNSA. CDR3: CASSPVAGGAGELFF. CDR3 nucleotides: TGTGCCAGCAGCCCCGTAGCGGGGGGGGCCGGGGAGCTGTTTTTT.

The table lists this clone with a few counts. The CDR3 bases are TGTGCCAGCAGGGCTCATCAGGAGAACACTGAAGCTTTCTTT. As protein: CASRAHQENTEAFF. This rearrangement joins TRBV28 to TRBJ1-1; D is unresolved. Germline CDR1 is MDHEN and CDR2 is SYDVKM. Trimming took off 6 bases at V and 1 base at J, with 12 bases between the two ends. CDR3 length: 14 amino acids.

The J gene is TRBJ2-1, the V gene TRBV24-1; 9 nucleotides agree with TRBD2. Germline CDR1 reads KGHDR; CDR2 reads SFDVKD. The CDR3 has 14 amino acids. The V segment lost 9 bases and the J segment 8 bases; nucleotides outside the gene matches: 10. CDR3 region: CATALAGRGDEQFF. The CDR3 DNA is TGTGCCACCGCCCTAGCGGGAAGAGGAGATGAGCAGTTCTTC.

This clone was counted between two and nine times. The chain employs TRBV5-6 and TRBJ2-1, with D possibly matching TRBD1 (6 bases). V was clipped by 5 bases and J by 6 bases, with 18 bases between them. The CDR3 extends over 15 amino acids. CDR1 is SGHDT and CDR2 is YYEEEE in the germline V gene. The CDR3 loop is CASRRPGTLRNEQFF. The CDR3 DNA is TGTGCCAGCAGACGACCGGGGACACTACGCAATGAGCAGTTCTTC.

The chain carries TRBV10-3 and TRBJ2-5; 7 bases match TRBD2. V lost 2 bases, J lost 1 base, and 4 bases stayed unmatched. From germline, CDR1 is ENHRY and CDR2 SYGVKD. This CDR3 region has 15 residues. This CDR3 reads CAISEVLAPQETQYF. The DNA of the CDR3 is TGTGCCATCAGTGAGGTACTAGCGCCCCAAGAGACCCAGTACTTC.

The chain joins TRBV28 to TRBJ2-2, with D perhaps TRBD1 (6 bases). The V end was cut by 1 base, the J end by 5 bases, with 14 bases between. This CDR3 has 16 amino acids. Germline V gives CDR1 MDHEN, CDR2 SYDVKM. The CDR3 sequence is CASSLLRTVGTGELFF. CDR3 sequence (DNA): TGTGCCAGCAGTTTATTAAGGACAGTAGGGACCGGGGAGCTGTTTTTT. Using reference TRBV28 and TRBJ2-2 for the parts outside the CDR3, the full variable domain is DVKVTQSSRYLVKRTGEKVFLECVQDMDHENMFWYRQDPGLGLRLIYFSYDVKMKEKGDIPEGYSVSREKKERFSLILESASTNQTSMYLCASSLLRTVGTGELFFGEGSRLTVL.

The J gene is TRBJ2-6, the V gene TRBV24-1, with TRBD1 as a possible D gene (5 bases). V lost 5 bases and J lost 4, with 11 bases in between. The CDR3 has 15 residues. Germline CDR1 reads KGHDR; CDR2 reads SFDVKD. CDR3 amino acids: CATSGAGAGANVLTF. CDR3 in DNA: TGTGCCACCAGTGGGGCTGGGGCCGGGGCCAACGTCCTGACTTTC.

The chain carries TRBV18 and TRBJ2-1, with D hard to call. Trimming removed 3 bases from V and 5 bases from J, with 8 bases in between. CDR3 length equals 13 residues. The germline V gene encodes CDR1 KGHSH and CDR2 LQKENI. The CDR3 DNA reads TGTGCCAGCTCACCGATGACAAACAATGAGCAGTTCTTC. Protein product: CASSPMTNNEQFF.

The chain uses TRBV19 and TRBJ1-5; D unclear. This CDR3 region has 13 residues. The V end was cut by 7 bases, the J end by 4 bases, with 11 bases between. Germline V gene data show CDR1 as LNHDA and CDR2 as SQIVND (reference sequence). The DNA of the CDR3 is TGTGCCAGTATGGAGAGGGAGAATCAGCCCCAGCATTTT. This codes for CASMERENQPQHF. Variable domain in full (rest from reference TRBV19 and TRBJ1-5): DGGITQSPKYLFRKEGQNVTLSCEQNLNHDAMYWYRQDPGQGLRLIYYSQIVNDFQKGDIAEGYSVSREKKESFPLTVTSAQKNPTAFYLCASMERENQPQHFGDGTRLSIL.

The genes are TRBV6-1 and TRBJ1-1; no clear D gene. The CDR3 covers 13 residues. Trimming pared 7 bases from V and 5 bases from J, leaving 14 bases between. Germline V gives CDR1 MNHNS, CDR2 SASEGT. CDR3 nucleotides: TGTGCCAGCAAAGAGGGTACGAGTACTGAAGCTTTCTTT. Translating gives CASKEGTSTEAFF.

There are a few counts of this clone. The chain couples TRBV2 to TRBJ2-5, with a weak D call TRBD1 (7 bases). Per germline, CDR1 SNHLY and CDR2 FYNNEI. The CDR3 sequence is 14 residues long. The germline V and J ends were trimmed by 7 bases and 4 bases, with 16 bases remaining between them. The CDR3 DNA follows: TGTGCCAGCACATTTTACAGGGGAGGAGAGACCCAGTACTTC. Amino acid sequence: CASTFYRGGETQYF.

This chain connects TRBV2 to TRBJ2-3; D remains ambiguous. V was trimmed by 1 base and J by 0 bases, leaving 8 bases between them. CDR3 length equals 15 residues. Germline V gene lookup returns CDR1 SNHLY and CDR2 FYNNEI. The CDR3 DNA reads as TGTGCCAGCAGTGAAGTTCCCCTTAGCACAGATACGCAGTATTTT. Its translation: CASSEVPLSTDTQYF.

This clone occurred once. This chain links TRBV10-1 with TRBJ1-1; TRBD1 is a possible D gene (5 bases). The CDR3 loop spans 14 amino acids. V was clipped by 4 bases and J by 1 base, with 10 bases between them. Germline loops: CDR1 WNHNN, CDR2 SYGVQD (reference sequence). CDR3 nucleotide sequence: TGCGCCAGCAGTGTTGACAGAAGGAACACTGAAGCTTTCTTT. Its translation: CASSVDRRNTEAFF.

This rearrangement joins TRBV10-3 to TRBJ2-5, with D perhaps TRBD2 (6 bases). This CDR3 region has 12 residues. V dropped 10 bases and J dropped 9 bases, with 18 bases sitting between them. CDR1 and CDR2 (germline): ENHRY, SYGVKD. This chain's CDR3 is CATGGTVGSQYF. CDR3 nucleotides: TGTGCCACCGGCGGGACCGTCGGGTCCCAGTACTTC.

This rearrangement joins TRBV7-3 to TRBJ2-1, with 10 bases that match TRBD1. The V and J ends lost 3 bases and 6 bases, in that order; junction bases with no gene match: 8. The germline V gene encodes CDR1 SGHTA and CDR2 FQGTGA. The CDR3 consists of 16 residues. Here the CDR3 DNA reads TGTGCCAGCAGCTTGACGGGACAGGGGTTTTCCAATGAGCAGTTCTTC. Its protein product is CASSLTGQGFSNEQFF. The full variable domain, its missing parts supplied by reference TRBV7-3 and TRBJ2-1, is GAGVSQTPSNKVTEKGKYVELRCDPISGHTALYWYRQSLGQGPEFLIYFQGTGAADDSGLPNDRFFAVRPEGSVSTLKIQRTERGDSAVYLCASSLTGQGFSNEQFFGPGTRLTVL.

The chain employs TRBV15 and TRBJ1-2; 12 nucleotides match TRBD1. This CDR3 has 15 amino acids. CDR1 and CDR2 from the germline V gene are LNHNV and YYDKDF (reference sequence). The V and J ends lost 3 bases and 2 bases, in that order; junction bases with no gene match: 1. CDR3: CATSRGQGANYGYTF. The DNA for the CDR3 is TGTGCCACCAGCAGGGGACAGGGGGCAAACTATGGCTACACCTTC.

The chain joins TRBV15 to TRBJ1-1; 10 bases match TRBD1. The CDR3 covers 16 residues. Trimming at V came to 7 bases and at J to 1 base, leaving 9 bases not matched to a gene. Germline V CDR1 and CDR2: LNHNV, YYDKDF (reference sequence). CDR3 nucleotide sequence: TGTGCCACCACTGGGACAGGGGATTTTTGGAACACTGAAGCTTTCTTT. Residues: CATTGTGDFWNTEAFF.

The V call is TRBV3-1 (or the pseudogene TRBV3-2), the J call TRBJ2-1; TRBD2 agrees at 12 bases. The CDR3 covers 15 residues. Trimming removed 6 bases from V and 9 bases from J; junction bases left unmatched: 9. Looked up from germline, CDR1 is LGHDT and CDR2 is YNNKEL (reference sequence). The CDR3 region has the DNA TGTGCCAGCAGAGGCCTAGCGGGAGGGCCGAGTGAGCAGTTCTTC. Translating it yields CASRGLAGGPSEQFF.